A single sample is the source of the 23 T cell receptor beta chains below, sequenced in a study of CD8+CD57+ T cells in acquired aplastic anemia listed by TCRdb under 2018. Sequencing took place on an Illumina HiSeq 2000. Profiling of TCR beta VDJ combinations and CDR3 sequences used genomic DNA as the template. Using fastp at Q25 and MiXCR, TCRdb reprocessed the public reads and kept productive beta chains. Rows merge per CDR3 protein into single entries with the most common DNA and genes. Across this sample there are about 190,000 distinct CDR3 sequences, with roughly half seen only once. The ten largest clones add up to more than 15% of the sample. Sequencing used sorted CD4+, CD8+, or CD8+CD57+ T cells (not recorded which) from PBMCs. The receptors come from a human donor in good health, serving as a control.

This clonotype was counted many times. The J gene is TRBJ1-4, the V gene TRBV12-3 or TRBV12-4; no clear D gene. The CDR3 extends over 14 amino acids. The V end was cut by 3 bases, the J end by 5 bases, with 10 bases between. CDR3 DNA sequence: TGTGCCAGCAGTTTCGGTAATCTAAATGAAAAACTGTTTTTT. It specifies CASSFGNLNEKLFF.

This clonotype was counted many times. V usage is TRBV28 and J usage is TRBJ1-1; 8 bases fit TRBD1. This CDR3 has 13 residues. Per the germline V gene, CDR1 is MDHEN and CDR2 is SYDVKM. The junction had 9 bases not matched to a gene; V was cut back by 5 bases and J by 10 bases. Here the CDR3 reads CASSVVDRVVAFF. For the CDR3, the DNA is TGTGCCAGCAGTGTGGTGGACAGGGTAGTAGCTTTCTTT.

This chain connects TRBV6-1 to TRBJ2-7, with D perhaps matching TRBD1 (5 bases). The V and J ends lost 8 bases and 0 bases respectively, with 11 bases between them. Germline loops: CDR1 MNHNS, CDR2 SASEGT. CDR3 length: 13 amino acids. CDR3 sequence (DNA): TGTGCCAGCCGCAGGACAAGCTCCTACGAGCAGTACTTC. Translating gives CASRRTSSYEQYF.

J is TRBJ1-2 and V is TRBV9; TRBD1 aligns across 7 bases. Germline V lookup: CDR1 SGDLS, CDR2 YYNGEE. After removal of 3 bases from V and 4 bases from J, the junction contained 6 bases not matched to a gene. The CDR3 spans 14 residues. CDR3 DNA: TGTGCCAGCAGCGCAGCGACAGGGATCTATGGCTACACCTTC. It encodes CASSAATGIYGYTF.

The CDR3 DNA reads TGTGCCAGCAGTTTGTCAATTAGCAATCAGCCCCAGCATTTT. Protein sequence: CASSLSISNQPQHF. The chain couples TRBV28 to TRBJ1-5; D ambiguous. Germline V gene lookup returns CDR1 MDHEN and CDR2 SYDVKM. V lost 3 bases, J lost 0 bases, and 6 bases lay in between. The CDR3 is made up of 14 amino acids.

CDR3 sequence: CAIRVGGSYEQYF. The CDR3 DNA reads as TGTGCCATCAGGGTCGGCGGCTCCTACGAGCAGTACTTC. The rearrangement uses TRBV10-3 and TRBJ2-7; D call uncertain. The CDR3 extends over 13 amino acids. With 6 bases removed from V and 0 bases from J, the gap between germline ends came to 9 bases. Germline CDR1 ENHRY, CDR2 SYGVKD.

The rearrangement uses TRBV20-1 and TRBJ1-1, with D perhaps matching TRBD1 (5 bases). The V and J ends lost 4 bases and 3 bases respectively, with 9 bases between them. This CDR3 contains 12 residues. Per the germline V gene, CDR1 is DFQATT and CDR2 is SNEGSKA (reference sequence). CDR3 DNA sequence: TGCAGTGCTAAGATAGGGGACACTGAAGCTTTCTTT. It is translated as CSAKIGDTEAFF.

In regard to this clonotype: One end of the junction fails to match germline, which may point to a read error. This chain links TRBV19 with TRBJ1-1, with D tentatively TRBD1 (6 bases). Per germline, CDR1 LNHDA and CDR2 SQIVND (reference sequence). The CDR3 contains 13 residues. CDR3 residues: CASREQGSGEASF. CDR3 nucleotide sequence: TGTGCCAGTAGGGAACAGGGCTCTGGGGAAGCTTCCTTT. Looking up the rest from reference TRBV19 and TRBJ1-1 gives the full variable domain: DGGITQSPKYLFRKEGQNVTLSCEQNLNHDAMYWYRQDPGQGLRLIYYSQIVNDFQKGDIAEGYSVSREKKESFPLTVTSAQKNPTAFYLCASREQGSGEASFGQGTRLTVV.

The chain uses TRBV10-1 and TRBJ2-7; D gene unclear. The germline V and J ends were trimmed by 2 bases and 6 bases, with 8 bases remaining between them. The CDR3 spans 12 residues. Germline lookup yields CDR1 WNHNN and CDR2 SYGVQD (reference sequence). In DNA, the CDR3 is TGCGCCAGCAGTGAGGGAAGGGCCGAGCAGTACTTC. It yields the protein CASSEGRAEQYF.

This chain links TRBV7-9 with TRBJ2-7; D possibly matches TRBD1 or TRBD2 (5 bases each). The V and J ends lost 1 base and 8 bases respectively, with 12 bases between them. This CDR3 region has 13 residues. Looked up from germline, CDR1 is SEHNR and CDR2 is FQNEAQ (reference sequence). The CDR3 here is CASSLENRGKQYF. CDR3 coding DNA: TGTGCCAGCAGCTTAGAGAATCGGGGCAAGCAGTACTTC. The full variable domain, in which reference TRBV7-9 and TRBJ2-7 provide the parts outside the CDR3, is DTGVSQNPRHKITKRGQNVTFRCDPISEHNRLYWYRQTLGQGPEFLTYFQNEAQLEKSRLLSDRFSAERPKGSFSTLEIQRTEQGDSAMYLCASSLENRGKQYFGPGTRLTVT.

The CDR3 reads CATSRDPTGGLYEQYF. In nucleotides, the CDR3 is TGTGCCACCAGCAGAGATCCGACAGGGGGCCTGTACGAGCAGTACTTC. The chain links TRBV15 to TRBJ2-7, with 10 bases lining up with TRBD1. Germline V gene sequence: CDR1 LNHNV, CDR2 YYDKDF (reference sequence). V lost 0 bases and J lost 4; bases outside the gene matches: 6. The CDR3 contains 16 residues.

This clonotype was picked up many times. The gene calls are TRBV29-1 and TRBJ2-1, with TRBD1 matching 7 bases. Germline trimming cut 6 bases from V and 0 bases from J; bases unmatched to any gene: 8. Looked up from germline, CDR1 is SQVTM and CDR2 is ANQGSEA. The CDR3 contains 15 residues. CDR3 residues: CSVALGTVSYNEQFF. In DNA form, the CDR3 reads TGCAGCGTCGCTTTAGGGACAGTCTCCTACAATGAGCAGTTCTTC.

Details on this clonotype: A junction end diverges from the germline sequence, so it may reflect a read error. The chain joins TRBV6-6 to TRBJ2-7; D not certain. Germline lookup yields CDR1 MNHNY and CDR2 SVGAGI (reference sequence). This CDR3 comprises 13 residues. CDR3: CASSQAGPYEQYF. CDR3 bases: TGCGCCAGCAGCCAGGCCGGCCCCTACGAGCAGTACTTC.

Ten or more counts support this clonotype. This chain joins TRBV10-3 and TRBJ2-3; 7 nucleotides agree with TRBD2. The CDR3 has 15 amino acids. J gave up 4 bases and V 0 bases, and 4 bases lay outside the gene matches. Germline CDR1 is ENHRY and CDR2 is SYGVKD. The CDR3 nucleotides read TGTGCCATCAGTGAGTCAAGCGGGGTGGCAGATACGCAGTATTTT. Translating gives CAISESSGVADTQYF.

This rearrangement joins TRBV10-3 to TRBJ2-7; 7 bases fit TRBD2. The ends lost 4 bases at V and 7 bases at J; junction bases unmatched: 4. Germline V lookup: CDR1 ENHRY, CDR2 SYGVKD. This CDR3 contains 12 residues. CDR3 protein: CAISGGGVEQYF. CDR3 nucleotides: TGTGCCATCAGTGGGGGGGGGGTGGAGCAGTACTTC.

This clonotype was seen only once. This chain connects TRBV24-1 to TRBJ2-5, with D unresolved. Trimming took off 5 bases at V and 5 bases at J, with 8 bases between the two ends. Germline lookup yields CDR1 KGHDR and CDR2 SFDVKD. The CDR3 totals 12 residues. CDR3 amino acids: CATSGVGETQYF. The CDR3 coding sequence is TGTGCCACCAGTGGGGTTGGGGAGACCCAGTACTTC.

The CDR3 protein is CATRAGVSYEQYF. The CDR3 coding sequence is TGTGCCACGCGAGCGGGGGTCTCCTACGAGCAGTACTTC. The V call is TRBV15, the J call TRBJ2-7; 8 nucleotides line up with TRBD2. Looked up from germline, CDR1 is LNHNV and CDR2 is YYDKDF (reference sequence). Trimming removed 9 bases from V and 0 bases from J; junction bases left unmatched: 4. The CDR3 spans 13 residues.

The J gene is TRBJ1-6, the V gene TRBV5-4; a weak D match, TRBD1 (6 bases). V dropped 4 bases and J dropped 6 bases, with 11 bases sitting between them. This CDR3 has 14 residues. Germline V gene lookup returns CDR1 SGHNT and CDR2 YYREEE (reference sequence). The CDR3 loop reads CASSLRDINSPLHF. The CDR3 DNA sequence: TGTGCCAGCAGCCTTCGGGACATTAATTCACCCCTCCACTTT.

The CDR3 nucleotides read TGCAGCGTTGAAGATTGGCGAGGGGCGATACGGTCTGGCTACACCTTC. It translates to CSVEDWRGAIRSGYTF. The genes are TRBV29-1 and TRBJ1-2, with D possibly being TRBD1 (5 bases). V lost 0 bases, J lost 7 bases, and 21 bases lay in between. CDR3 length equals 16 residues. The germline gives CDR1 SQVTM, CDR2 ANQGSEA.

The table lists this clonotype with many counts. The V and J genes are TRBV5-5 and TRBJ1-6; 7 bases fit TRBD1. The CDR3 loop spans 15 amino acids. V was pared by 2 bases and J by 7 bases, with 6 bases of the junction left unmatched. The germline V gene encodes CDR1 SGHKS and CDR2 YYEKEE (reference sequence). The CDR3 spells CASSLSTGENSPLHF. The CDR3 DNA sequence: TGTGCCAGCAGCTTAAGTACAGGGGAAAATTCACCCCTCCACTTT. Together with reference TRBV5-5 and TRBJ1-6, the CDR3 gives the full variable domain: DAGVTQSPTHLIKTRGQQVTLRCSPISGHKSVSWYQQVLGQGPQFIFQYYEKEERGRGNFPDRFSARQFPNYSSELNVNALLLGDSALYLCASSLSTGENSPLHFGNGTRLTVT.

This clonotype came up a few times. The chain recombines TRBV7-3 with TRBJ2-3; D is unresolved. Germline CDR1 SGHTA, CDR2 FQGTGA. Deletions cut 1 base from V and 1 base from J, with 12 bases between. CDR3 length equals 16 residues. DNA of the CDR3: TGTGCCAGCAGCTTAAGTGGGGATCTCCGCACAGATACGCAGTATTTT. Protein: CASSLSGDLRTDTQYF. The complete variable domain, with remaining parts taken from reference TRBV7-3 and TRBJ2-3, reads GAGVSQTPSNKVTEKGKYVELRCDPISGHTALYWYRQSLGQGPEFLIYFQGTGAADDSGLPNDRFFAVRPEGSVSTLKIQRTERGDSAVYLCASSLSGDLRTDTQYFGPGTRLTVL.

This chain uses TRBV4-1 with TRBJ2-7, with a tentative D call TRBD1 (6 bases). In germline, CDR1 is MGHRA, CDR2 YSYEKL. V was clipped by 0 bases and J by 6 bases, with 12 bases between them. This CDR3 is built from 14 residues. DNA for the CDR3: TGCGCCAGCAGCCAAGACCAGGGGCCTCGCGAGCAGTACTTC. Protein sequence: CASSQDQGPREQYF.

A remark on this clonotype: The conserved final phenylalanine or tryptophan is absent from the CDR3, which likely points to a read error. The CDR3 DNA reads TGTGCCAGCAGCTTCGGGGACTTTAATTCACCCCTCCACCTT. Translating gives CASSFGDFNSPLHL. This chain uses TRBV7-9 with TRBJ1-6; D might be TRBD1 (5 bases). The length of the CDR3 is 14 residues. Germline CDR1 SEHNR, CDR2 FQNEAQ (reference sequence). V was trimmed by 3 bases and J by 6 bases, leaving 9 bases between them.